The 9 T cell receptor beta chains presented below share a single source sample, sequenced in a study of OX40 agonist ivuxolimab in advanced cancers. TCRdb's copy holds only in-frame clones and misses some; the assay was immunoSEQ multiplex PCR. The table records approximately 76,000 clones, about 89% of them present only once. Sequences were derived from CD4+ or CD8+ T cells sorted from blood, sampled in a trial of the OX40 agonist ivuxolimab. The receptors come from an adult with an advanced solid tumor such as melanoma, head and neck, liver or kidney cancer.

This sequence joins TRBV7-9 and TRBJ2-2, with D possibly matching TRBD1 (5 bases). CDR3 size: 14 residues. The germline V gene encodes CDR1 SEHNR and CDR2 FQNEAQ (reference sequence). V was cut by 1 base and J by 5 bases, with 8 bases left in between. DNA of the CDR3: TGTGCCAGCAGCTTAGTAGGGGCTACCGGGGAGCTGTTTTTT. Its protein is CASSLVGATGELFF.

The rearrangement joins TRBV4-2 to TRBJ2-5, with 7 bases fitting TRBD2. CDR3 length equals 15 residues. After removal of 2 bases from V and 1 base from J, the junction contained 4 bases not matched to a gene. Per germline, CDR1 LGHNA and CDR2 YNFKEQ. The CDR3 DNA sequence: TGTGCCAGCAGCCAAAAAAGCGGGGCCCAAGAGACCCAGTACTTC. Its translation: CASSQKSGAQETQYF.

The chain links TRBV4-2 to TRBJ1-3, with D hard to call. V was pared by 1 base and J by 3 bases, with 13 bases between. The CDR3 extends over 16 amino acids. Germline CDR1 reads LGHNA; CDR2 reads YNFKEQ. The CDR3 loop is CASSQVFRTLGNTIYF. In DNA form, the CDR3 reads TGTGCCAGCAGCCAAGTCTTCAGGACCCTTGGAAACACCATATATTTT.

V usage is TRBV9 and J usage is TRBJ2-1; 11 bases fit TRBD2. Germline CDR1 SGDLS, CDR2 YYNGEE. The junction had 5 bases not matched to a gene; V was cut back by 3 bases and J by 6 bases. This CDR3 has 15 amino acids. The CDR3 sequence: CASSDLLAGGNEQFF. The DNA for the CDR3 is TGTGCCAGCAGCGATCTGCTAGCGGGGGGCAATGAGCAGTTCTTC.

This clone came up once. The chain joins TRBV29-1 to TRBJ1-5; TRBD1 aligns across 8 bases. J lost 6 bases, V lost 4 bases, and 11 bases had no gene match. The germline V gene encodes CDR1 SQVTM and CDR2 ANQGSEA. The CDR3 spans 15 residues. DNA for the CDR3: TGCAGCGTTGGGGAACTAACAGGGGGAAGTCAGCCCCAGCATTTT. It specifies CSVGELTGGSQPQHF.

This chain connects TRBV30 to TRBJ2-1, with D tentatively TRBD2 (5 bases). Germline V gene sequence: CDR1 GTSNPN, CDR2 SVGIG (reference sequence). This CDR3 is 12 amino acids long. With 7 bases removed from V and 10 bases from J, the gap between germline ends came to 17 bases. The CDR3 is CASHRQTGEQFF. CDR3 DNA sequence: TGTGCCTCACACCGCCAAACGGGAGAGCAGTTCTTC.

The CDR3 region is CASSLEDRLTYEQYF. The CDR3 nucleotides are TGTGCCAGCAGCTTAGAGGACAGGTTAACCTACGAGCAGTACTTC. This chain uses TRBV5-5 with TRBJ2-7; the match to TRBD1 covers 7 bases. With 2 bases clipped from V and 2 bases from J, the junction kept 7 bases outside the gene matches. Germline assignment: CDR1 SGHKS and CDR2 YYEKEE (reference sequence). This CDR3 spans 15 amino acids.

The V call is TRBV9, the J call TRBJ2-2, with D perhaps matching TRBD1 (5 bases). Germline lookup yields CDR1 SGDLS and CDR2 YYNGEE. There are 15 residues in the CDR3. V dropped 0 bases and J dropped 3 bases, with 9 bases sitting between them. CDR3 region: CASSVDRTHTGELFF. DNA of the CDR3: TGTGCCAGCAGCGTAGACAGGACGCACACCGGGGAGCTGTTTTTT.

The V call is TRBV20-1, the J call TRBJ1-3; D is unresolved. Trimming took off 3 bases at V and 3 bases at J, with 3 bases between the two ends. Germline CDR1 is DFQATT and CDR2 is SNEGSKA (reference sequence). CDR3 size: 11 residues. CDR3 sequence reads: CSARDGNTIYF. CDR3 nucleotide sequence: TGCAGTGCTAGGGATGGAAACACCATATATTTT.